A selection of T cell receptor beta chains follows, all from one sample in a study of T cell responses to AZD1222 COVID-19 vaccine. Using immunoSEQ multiplex PCR, the repertoire was profiled, and TCRdb retains in-frame clones only, with some absent. Among over 75,000 clones listed, roughly nine tenths were seen once. The sequencing here drew on peripheral blood, taken on day 0 of AZD1222 vaccination. The receptors stem from an adult in good health. Each CDR3 is given with its conserved first and last residue. Each record gives: D gene, CDR3 length, clone size, V gene, J gene, CDR3 protein, CDR3 DNA. A D gene is named only where the DNA matches it firmly. Part of the rows lack a size; the others show once, few, many or a class for expanded clones.

>TRBD1|16|NA|TRBV19|TRBJ2-5
CASSIGEGQGEETQYF
TGTGCCAGTAGTATTGGCGAGGGACAGGGGGAAGAGACCCAGTACTTC
>NA|13|NA|TRBV19|TRBJ1-2
CASSPLGQFGYTF
TGTGCCAGTAGCCCACTTGGACAGTTTGGCTACACCTTC
>TRBD1|14|once|TRBV19|TRBJ1-2
CASNPGTGLYGYTF
TGTGCCAGTAACCCCGGGACAGGGCTATATGGCTACACCTTC
>TRBD2|18|NA|TRBV4-1|TRBJ2-1
CASTLRGGRALSYNEQFF
TGCGCCAGCACCCTGAGGGGCGGGAGGGCCCTCTCCTACAATGAGCAGTTCTTC
>NA|14|NA|TRBV7-2|TRBJ2-5
CASSPGAGRETQYF
TGTGCCAGCAGCCCAGGCGCAGGGAGGGAGACCCAGTACTTC
>NA|14|NA|TRBV19|TRBJ1-2
CASSGSADTYGYTF
TGTGCCAGTAGCGGGTCGGCAGACACCTATGGCTACACCTTC
>TRBD1|17|NA|TRBV3-1/TRBV3-2|TRBJ2-6
CASSQGTGGAGANVLTF
TGTGCCAGCAGCCAAGGGACAGGGGGCGCTGGGGCCAACGTCCTGACTTTC
>NA|14|few|TRBV10-1|TRBJ1-1
CASSDPGARTEAFF
TGCGCCAGCAGTGATCCGGGGGCGAGAACTGAAGCTTTCTTT
>TRBD1|15|NA|TRBV2|TRBJ1-1
CASCERGTGNTEAFF
TGTGCCAGCTGCGAGCGTGGGACAGGGAACACTGAAGCTTTCTTT
>NA|13|NA|TRBV27|TRBJ2-7
CASSSRSSYEQYF
TGTGCCAGCAGCTCCAGAAGCTCCTACGAGCAGTACTTC
>NA|15|NA|TRBV18|TRBJ2-7
CASSPRVGGSYEQYF
TGTGCCAGCTCACCACGCGTAGGGGGTTCCTACGAGCAGTACTTC
>NA|13|few|TRBV6-5|TRBJ1-1
CASSETVGTEAFF
TGTGCCAGCAGCGAGACAGTCGGTACTGAAGCTTTCTTT
>NA|13|NA|TRBV28|TRBJ1-5
CASRGDRDQPQHF
TGTGCCAGCAGGGGGGACCGAGATCAGCCCCAACATTTT
>NA|14|NA|TRBV27|TRBJ2-5
CASSQAGSQETQYF
TGTGCCAGCAGTCAGGCGGGGAGTCAAGAGACCCAGTACTTC
>NA|16|NA|TRBV5-1|TRBJ1-3
CASSRTASFSGNTIYF
TGCGCCAGCTCCCGGACAGCCTCCTTCTCTGGAAACACCATATATTTT
>NA|14|NA|TRBV15|TRBJ1-1
CATSRAERNTEAFF
TGTGCCACCAGCAGAGCTGAGAGGAACACTGAAGCTTTCTTT
>TRBD1|14|NA|TRBV5-6|TRBJ1-5
CASSLGQARQPQHF
TGTGCCAGCAGCCTCGGACAGGCAAGGCAGCCCCAGCATTTT
>TRBD1|17|NA|TRBV25-1|TRBJ2-3
CASSETGGPLSTDTQYF
TGTGCCAGCAGTGAGACAGGGGGACCTTTAAGCACAGATACGCAGTATTTT
>NA|15|NA|TRBV3-1/TRBV3-2|TRBJ1-1
CASSQIETGGGEAFF
TGTGCCAGCAGCCAAATAGAGACGGGGGGTGGTGAAGCTTTCTTT
>NA|13|NA|TRBV6-5|TRBJ1-2
CASSSPPDYGYTF
TGTGCCAGCAGTTCACCCCCGGACTATGGCTACACCTTC
>NA|12|NA|TRBV6-5|TRBJ1-2
CASSPTGGGYTF
TGTGCCAGCAGTCCAACTGGAGGAGGCTACACCTTC
>NA|12|NA|TRBV3-1/TRBV3-2|TRBJ2-2
CASSHSTGELFF
TGTGCCAGCAGCCATTCGACCGGGGAGCTGTTTTTT
>TRBD1|17|NA|TRBV11-3|TRBJ2-7
CASSLGSPGQSSYEQYF
TGTGCCAGCAGCTTAGGGAGCCCGGGACAGAGCTCCTACGAGCAGTACTTC
>NA|13|NA|TRBV5-6|TRBJ2-2
CASSLGYTGELFF
TGTGCCAGCAGCCTGGGGTACACCGGGGAGCTGTTTTTT
>NA|13|NA|TRBV2|TRBJ1-4
CASGIRPGEKLFF
TGTGCCAGCGGGATACGGCCCGGTGAAAAACTGTTTTTT
>NA|13|NA|TRBV14|TRBJ2-1
CASSQRARSEQFF
TGTGCCAGCAGCCAAAGGGCCCGGAGTGAGCAGTTCTTC
>NA|16|NA|TRBV30|TRBJ2-3
CAWRSWQETPGNTQYF
TGTGCCTGGAGGTCGTGGCAGGAGACCCCAGGAAATACGCAGTATTTT
>NA|12|NA|TRBV18|TRBJ2-3
CASSQEQNTQYF
TGTGCCAGCTCACAGGAACAGAATACGCAGTATTTT
>NA|14|NA|TRBV7-2|TRBJ1-1
CASSLTGRGTEAFF
TGTGCCAGCAGCTTAACAGGGCGGGGGACTGAAGCTTTCTTT
>TRBD1|15|once|TRBV5-4|TRBJ2-7
CASSFRDRGTYEQYF
TGTGCCAGCAGCTTCCGGGACAGGGGTACCTACGAGCAGTACTTC
>TRBD1|20|once|TRBV11-2|TRBJ2-1
CASSLDTGRWGQNSYNEQFF
TGTGCCAGCAGCTTAGATACGGGGCGATGGGGACAGAACTCCTACAATGAGCAGTTCTTC
>NA|14|NA|TRBV18|TRBJ1-6
CASSPWGDQGPLHF
TGTGCCAGCTCACCTTGGGGGGATCAAGGTCCCCTCCACTTT
>NA|13|medium-sized|TRBV20-1|TRBJ1-2
CSASRGAGYGYTF
TGCAGTGCTAGTCGGGGGGCCGGCTATGGCTACACCTTC
>NA|15|NA|TRBV23-1|TRBJ1-6
CASSHSGEGGSPLHF
TGCGCCAGCAGTCATTCCGGGGAGGGCGGTTCACCCCTCCACTTT
>NA|16|NA|TRBV5-1|TRBJ2-5
CASSRLGGTGGETQYF
TGCGCCAGCAGCCGTTTAGGGGGGACGGGTGGAGAGACCCAGTACTTC